Each of the 9 T cell receptor beta chains below was sequenced from the same sample in a study of T cell changes during pregnancy in multiple sclerosis. Data came from immunoSEQ multiplex PCR; TCRdb stores just in-frame clones and leaves some out. The table includes under 65,000 clones, 80% to 95% detected once. The specimen comprised peripheral blood, sampled after pregnancy. Source of these receptors: a female donor in good health, enrolled as a control in a pregnancy study.

This clone has only one observation. The chain combines TRBV15 with TRBJ2-1; 9 nucleotides agree with TRBD2. This CDR3 spans 17 amino acids. The ends lost 7 bases at V and 8 bases at J; junction bases unmatched: 18. Germline V lookup: CDR1 LNHNV, CDR2 YYDKDF (reference sequence). The CDR3, as DNA: TGTGCCACCAATAAGCGCGCCGGGGCTAGCGGGAAGGATGAGCAGTTCTTC. This sequence encodes CATNKRAGASGKDEQFF.

The chain has TRBV7-2 and TRBJ2-3, with TRBD2 identical over 8 bases. After removal of 6 bases from V and 3 bases from J, the junction contained 8 bases not matched to a gene. Germline CDR1 reads SGHTA; CDR2 reads FQGNSA. The CDR3 totals 15 residues. This CDR3 is CASSRMRGGTDTQYF. CDR3 DNA sequence: TGTGCCAGCAGTCGTATGCGCGGGGGGACAGATACGCAGTATTTT.

The genes are TRBV27 and TRBJ1-1, with a tentative D call TRBD1 (6 bases). This CDR3 contains 13 residues. CDR1 and CDR2 (germline): MNHEY, SMNVEV (reference sequence). The V end lost 4 bases, the J end lost 11 bases, and 17 bases lay between the germline ends. The CDR3 DNA follows: TGTGCCAGCAGTTCGCAAACAGGGTTTGGGGCTTTCTTT. Its protein is CASSSQTGFGAFF.

The genes are TRBV9 and TRBJ1-2; D remains ambiguous. From germline, CDR1 is SGDLS and CDR2 YYNGEE. This CDR3 contains 15 residues. Trimming cost V 2 bases and J 2 bases, with 13 bases left between them. CDR3 nucleotide sequence: TGTGCCAGCAGCGTTAGTCGGGAAGAGAACTATGGCTACACCTTC. It specifies CASSVSREENYGYTF. The full variable domain, its missing parts supplied by reference TRBV9 and TRBJ1-2, is DSGVTQTPKHLITATGQRVTLRCSPRSGDLSVYWYQQSLDQGLQFLIQYYNGEERAKGNILERFSAQQFPDLHSELNLSSLELGDSALYFCASSVSREENYGYTFGSGTRLTVV.

This clone has a single count. The J gene is TRBJ2-7, the V gene TRBV7-2, with D maybe TRBD1 (6 bases). Per the germline V gene, CDR1 is SGHTA and CDR2 is FQGNSA. V lost 6 bases to trimming and J lost 4 bases, with 13 bases between them. This CDR3 is 13 amino acids long. CDR3 region: CASRQNQGYEQYF. The CDR3 DNA sequence: TGTGCCAGCAGACAAAACCAGGGGTACGAGCAGTACTTC.

CDR3 nucleotides: TGTGCCAGTAGTGTACAGGGGGCCACAGATACGCAGTATTTT. This encodes CASSVQGATDTQYF. The chain uses TRBV19 and TRBJ2-3, with 9 bases identical to TRBD1. The CDR3 is 14 amino acids. V dropped 5 bases and J dropped 2; count of bases not matched to a gene: 2. Germline CDR1 is LNHDA and CDR2 is SQIVND (reference sequence). The full variable domain, with the rest looked up from reference TRBV19 and TRBJ2-3, is DGGITQSPKYLFRKEGQNVTLSCEQNLNHDAMYWYRQDPGQGLRLIYYSQIVNDFQKGDIAEGYSVSREKKESFPLTVTSAQKNPTAFYLCASSVQGATDTQYFGPGTRLTVL.

The chain has TRBV6-4 and TRBJ1-2; 8 bases are a match to TRBD1. Germline V gives CDR1 MRHNA, CDR2 SNTAGT. The CDR3 is made up of 16 amino acids. V lost 0 bases to trimming and J lost 6 bases; unmatched junction nucleotides: 9. CDR3 in DNA: TGTGCCAGCAGTGACTCCGGACAGGGATCAGGCGATGGCTACACCTTC. It specifies CASSDSGQGSGDGYTF.

The V call is TRBV6-5, the J call TRBJ1-1; 8 nucleotides match TRBD1. V was pared by 1 base and J by 0 bases, with 1 base of the junction left unmatched. This CDR3 region has 15 residues. Germline loops: CDR1 MNHEY, CDR2 SVGAGI. The CDR3 nucleotides are TGTGCCAGCAGTTACTGGACAGGGATGAACACTGAAGCTTTCTTT. Translating it yields CASSYWTGMNTEAFF.

V gene TRBV4-2 combines with J gene TRBJ1-2, with D uncertain. Deletions cut 5 bases from V and 7 bases from J, with 8 bases between. The CDR3 length is 11 residues. CDR1 LGHNA and CDR2 YNFKEQ come from the germline V gene. CDR3 loop: CASSLNSGYTF. The CDR3 nucleotides read TGTGCCAGCAGCTTGAATAGTGGCTACACCTTC.